This T cell receptor beta chain derives from a study of molecular identifiers for immune sequencing clone quantification. Study findings and constraints: Underestimation of highly expanded clone sizes could arise where identical TCR molecules share a barcode.

The CDR3 is 20 residues long. Looked up from germline, CDR1 is SGHDN and CDR2 is FVKESK. V gave up 3 bases and J gave up 2 bases; unmatched junction bases: 15. Points on this clonotype: Its target is unknown.

TCRdb fed the PCR reads into MiXCR, producing one record per CDR3 protein. The sample consists of nearly 650,000 distinct CDR3 sequences, roughly 25% of them appearing once. The V gene is TRBV14, the J gene TRBJ1-5; 11 bases fit TRBD1. The receptor was derived from a human donor in good health. Some libraries in this study had Jurkat cell RNA spiked in. Sequencing was carried out using naive CD8+ T cells from blood, with Jurkat cell RNA spiked in. As to subset: FACS-sorted CD8+CD4-CCR7+CD45RA+ naive T cells. In DNA, the CDR3 is TGTGCCAGCAGCCATGTCCCCCGGGACAGGGGGTCTTGGGGCAATCAGCCCCAGCATTTT. This encodes CASSHVPRDRGSWGNQPQHF.